The TCR beta chain described here comes from a study of T cells in narcolepsy. Study background: Donors had narcolepsy type 1 or type 2, or were healthy controls.

Study results and caveats: Comparing one patient's CSF and blood CD4+ clonotypes highlighted HCRT- and TRIB2-specific autoreactive clonotypes. Blood of same and different patients, but not healthy controls, reportedly held recurring autoreactive clonotypes.

Only in-frame clones appear in the TCRdb table, and some are missing; sequencing was by immunoSEQ multiplex PCR. The sample lists over 25,000 clones; 79% were seen once. This clone has only one observation. Antigen: not known. Sequenced input: memory (CD45RA-) CD4+ T cells from blood. This clonotype originated in a human donor in good health.

CDR3 nucleotides: TGTGCCAGCAGTCCGACAGTACCCTATGGCTACACCTTC. It is translated as CASSPTVPYGYTF. The gene calls are TRBV6-5 and TRBJ1-2, with a tentative D call TRBD1 (5 bases). The CDR3 has 13 amino acids. Germline V gene data show CDR1 as MNHEY and CDR2 as SVGAGI. Trimming removed 5 bases from V and 4 bases from J, with 11 bases in between.